The text below deals with one TCR beta chain. Other DNA sequences in the sample encode the same CDR3. This record comes from a study of blood T cell repertoires in COVID-19. Data came from immunoSEQ multiplex PCR; TCRdb stores just in-frame clones and leaves some out. Altogether 200,000 to 300,000 clones are present, 80% to 90% being singletons, with the ten largest covering roughly 1.6%. Sequencing was done on a sample of peripheral blood. The source of this sequence is a woman aged 40 to 50 who had recovered from COVID-19.

The CDR3 bases are TGTGCCAGCAGTGAAGAGGGGGCGCCGTGGGGGGAGCAGTACTTC. It yields the protein CASSEEGAPWGEQYF. The chain carries TRBV2 and TRBJ2-7; the match to TRBD1 covers 7 bases. The CDR3 runs 15 residues. Trimming took 1 base from V and 7 from J; bases not matched to a gene: 10. Germline CDR1 and CDR2: SNHLY and FYNNEI.